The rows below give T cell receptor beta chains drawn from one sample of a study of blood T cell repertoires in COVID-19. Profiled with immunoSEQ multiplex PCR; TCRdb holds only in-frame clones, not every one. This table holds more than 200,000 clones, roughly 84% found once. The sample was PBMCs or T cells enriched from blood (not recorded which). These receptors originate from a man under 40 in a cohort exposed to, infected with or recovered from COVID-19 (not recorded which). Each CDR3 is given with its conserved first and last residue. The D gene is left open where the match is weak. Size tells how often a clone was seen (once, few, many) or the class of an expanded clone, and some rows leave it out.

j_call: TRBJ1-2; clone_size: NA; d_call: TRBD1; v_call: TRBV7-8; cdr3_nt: TGTGCCAGCAGCTTAGGGGGACAGGGGGGCACCTTC; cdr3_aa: CASSLGGQGGTF
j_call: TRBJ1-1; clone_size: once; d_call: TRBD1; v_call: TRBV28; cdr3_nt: TGTGCCAGCAGTTCCGGGACAGCGAACACTGAAGCTTTCTTT; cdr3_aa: CASSSGTANTEAFF
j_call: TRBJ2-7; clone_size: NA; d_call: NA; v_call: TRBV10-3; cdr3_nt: TGTGCCATCGGGGGGAAGATACAGTCCCCGAGATACGAGCAGTACTTC; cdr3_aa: CAIGGKIQSPRYEQYF
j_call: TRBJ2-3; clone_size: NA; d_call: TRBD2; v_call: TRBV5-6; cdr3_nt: TGTGCCAGCAGCTGGACTAGCGGGAGGTACACAGATACGCAGTATTTT; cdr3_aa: CASSWTSGRYTDTQYF
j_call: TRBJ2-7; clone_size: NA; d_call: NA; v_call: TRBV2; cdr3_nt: TGTGCCAGCAGTGAGTTCCGGGACAAAACCTACGAGCAGTACTTC; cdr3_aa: CASSEFRDKTYEQYF
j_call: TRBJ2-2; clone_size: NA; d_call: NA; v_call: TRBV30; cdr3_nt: TGTGCCTGGAGGGTAATTTGTGCGCGGGACGCCACCGGGGAGCTGTTTTTT; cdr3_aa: CAWRVICARDATGELFF
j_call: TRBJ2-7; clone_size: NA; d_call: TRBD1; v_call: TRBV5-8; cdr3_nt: TGTGCCAGCAGTAATGGACAGGGTTACGAGCAGTACTTC; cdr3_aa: CASSNGQGYEQYF
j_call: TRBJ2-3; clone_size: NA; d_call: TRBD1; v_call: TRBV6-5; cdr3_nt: TGTGCCAGCAGTTACGAGTTCGGGACAGGGTATTTT; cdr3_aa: CASSYEFGTGYF
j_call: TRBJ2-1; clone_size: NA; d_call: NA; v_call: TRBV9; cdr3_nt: TGTGCCAGCGAAGGCGGGATCTACAATGAGCAGTTCTTC; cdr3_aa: CASEGGIYNEQFF
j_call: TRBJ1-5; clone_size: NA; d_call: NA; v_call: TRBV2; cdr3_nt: TGTGCCACCTGCCTCGAGGGCAATCAGCCCCAGCATTTT; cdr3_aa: CATCLEGNQPQHF
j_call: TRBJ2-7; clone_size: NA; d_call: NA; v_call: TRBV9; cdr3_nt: TGTGCCAGCAGCGAAGGTAGCGGTGGCCCCTACGAGCAGTACTTC; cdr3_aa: CASSEGSGGPYEQYF
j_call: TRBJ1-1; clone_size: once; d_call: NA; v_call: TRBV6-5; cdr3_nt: TGTGCCAGCAGTTACTCGACAAGGGGTAGGGGTGAAGCTTTCTTT; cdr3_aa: CASSYSTRGRGEAFF
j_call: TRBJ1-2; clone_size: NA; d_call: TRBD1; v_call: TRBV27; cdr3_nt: TGTGCCAGCAAGTTGCAGGGGGCGGGACACTATGGCTACACCTTC; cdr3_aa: CASKLQGAGHYGYTF
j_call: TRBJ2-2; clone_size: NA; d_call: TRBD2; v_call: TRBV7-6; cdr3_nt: TGTGCCAGCAGCTTAGAGGCTAGCGGGAGATATGGCGGGGAGCTGTTTTTT; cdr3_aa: CASSLEASGRYGGELFF
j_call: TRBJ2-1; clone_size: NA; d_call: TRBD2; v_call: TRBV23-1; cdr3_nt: TGCGCCAGCAGGCCACCTTTAGCGGGAGGGAACAATGAGCAGTTCTTC; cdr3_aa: CASRPPLAGGNNEQFF
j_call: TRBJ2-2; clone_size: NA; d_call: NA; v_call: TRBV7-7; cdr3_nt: TGTGCTAGCAGCTTAGCGCCTGGAGGTGTAGGGGAGCTGTTTTTT; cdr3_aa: CASSLAPGGVGELFF
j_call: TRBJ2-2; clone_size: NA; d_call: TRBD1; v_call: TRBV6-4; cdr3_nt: TGTGCCAGCAGTGACTCCGGGACAGACACCGGGGAGCTGTTTTTT; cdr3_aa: CASSDSGTDTGELFF
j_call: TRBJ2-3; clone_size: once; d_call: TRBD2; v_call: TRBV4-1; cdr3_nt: TGCGCCAGCAGCCAACCTACTAGCGGGAGTACCGATACGCAGTATTTT; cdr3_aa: CASSQPTSGSTDTQYF
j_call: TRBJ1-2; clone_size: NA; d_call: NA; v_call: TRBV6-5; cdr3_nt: TGTGCCAGCAGTCAGCGCCAGGGGTTAGATGGCTACACCTTC; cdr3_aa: CASSQRQGLDGYTF
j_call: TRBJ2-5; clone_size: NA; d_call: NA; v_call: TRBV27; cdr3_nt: TGTGCCAGCAGTTCAGGGTCAGAGACCCAGTACTTC; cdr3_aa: CASSSGSETQYF
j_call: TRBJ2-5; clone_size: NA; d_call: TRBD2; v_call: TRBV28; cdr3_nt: TGTGCCATCACGACTAGCGGGAGGGCGGAGACCCAGTACTTC; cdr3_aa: CAITTSGRAETQYF
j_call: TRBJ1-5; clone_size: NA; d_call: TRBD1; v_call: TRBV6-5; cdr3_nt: TGTGCCAGCAGTTACTTCAGGGGGTATCAGCCCCAGCATTTT; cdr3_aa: CASSYFRGYQPQHF
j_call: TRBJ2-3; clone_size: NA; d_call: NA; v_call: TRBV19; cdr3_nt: TGTGCCAGTAGTCAGGGGTTGGGCCCAGATACGCAGTATTTT; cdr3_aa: CASSQGLGPDTQYF
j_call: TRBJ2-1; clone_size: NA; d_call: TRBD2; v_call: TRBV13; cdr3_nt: TGTGCCAGCAGCTTAGAAGGGACTAGCGGGTGGGTGGCGCAGTTCTTC; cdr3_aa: CASSLEGTSGWVAQFF
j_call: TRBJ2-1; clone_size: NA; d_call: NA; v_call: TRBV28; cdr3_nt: TGTGCCAGCAGGGAGACGGCCTACAATGAGCAGTTCTTC; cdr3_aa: CASRETAYNEQFF
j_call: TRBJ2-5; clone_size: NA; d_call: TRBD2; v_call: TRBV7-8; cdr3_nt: TGTGCCAGCAGCTTAGCGGCTATAGGGGAGGGCCTCCAAGAGACCCAGTACTTC; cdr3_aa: CASSLAAIGEGLQETQYF
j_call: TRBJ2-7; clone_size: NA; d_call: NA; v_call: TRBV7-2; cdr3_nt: TGTGCCAGCAGCTCCGACTTTCCCTGGACCTACGAGCAGTACTTC; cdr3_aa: CASSSDFPWTYEQYF
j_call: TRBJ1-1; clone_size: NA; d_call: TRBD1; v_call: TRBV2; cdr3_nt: TGTGCCAGCACCGGGGACAGTGCTGAAGCTTTCTTT; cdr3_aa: CASTGDSAEAFF
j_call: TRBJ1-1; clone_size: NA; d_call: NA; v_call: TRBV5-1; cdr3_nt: TGCGCCAGCAGCTTGGATCTGGCCGATGGCACTGAAGCTTTCTTT; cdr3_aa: CASSLDLADGTEAFF
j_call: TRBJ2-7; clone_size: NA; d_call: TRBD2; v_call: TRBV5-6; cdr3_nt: TGTGCCAGCAGTCTGACTAGCGGGACAAAGGGGAGGTACTTC; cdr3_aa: CASSLTSGTKGRYF
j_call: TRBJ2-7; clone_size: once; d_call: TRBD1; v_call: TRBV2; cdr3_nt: TGTGCCAGCAGTGGGGACAGGGTCAACGAGCAGTACTTC; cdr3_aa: CASSGDRVNEQYF
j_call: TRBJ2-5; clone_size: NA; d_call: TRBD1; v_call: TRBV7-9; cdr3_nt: TGTGCCAGCAGCTTACAGGACAGGGGGCGAGGAGAGACCCAGTACTTC; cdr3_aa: CASSLQDRGRGETQYF
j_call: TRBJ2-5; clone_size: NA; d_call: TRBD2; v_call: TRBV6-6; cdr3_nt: TGTGCCAGCAGTCAAACAGGGGTTGGGACTAGCGGAACGCAAGAGACCCAGTACTTC; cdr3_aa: CASSQTGVGTSGTQETQYF
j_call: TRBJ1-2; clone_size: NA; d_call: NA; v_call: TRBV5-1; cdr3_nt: TGCGCCAGCAGTCTTACAGGGTCCTATGGCTACACCTTC; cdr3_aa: CASSLTGSYGYTF
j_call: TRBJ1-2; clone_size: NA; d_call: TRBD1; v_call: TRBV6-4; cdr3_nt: TGTGCCAGTAGACCACAGGGACAGGGTCACGGCTACACCTTC; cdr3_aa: CASRPQGQGHGYTF
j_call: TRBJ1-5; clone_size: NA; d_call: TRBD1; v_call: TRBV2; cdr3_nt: TGTGCCAGCAGTGGGGGGGCCGGGACAGGGAATCAGCCCCAGCATTTT; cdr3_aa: CASSGGAGTGNQPQHF
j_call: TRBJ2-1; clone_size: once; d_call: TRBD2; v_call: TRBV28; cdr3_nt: TGTGCCAGCAGTTTAAGCCTAGCGGCCTACAATGAGCAGTTCTTC; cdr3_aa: CASSLSLAAYNEQFF
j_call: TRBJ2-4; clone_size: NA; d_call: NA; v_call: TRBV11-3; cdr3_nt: TGTGCCAGCAGCCCCCGGCCGGGGGACATTCAGTACTTC; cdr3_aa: CASSPRPGDIQYF
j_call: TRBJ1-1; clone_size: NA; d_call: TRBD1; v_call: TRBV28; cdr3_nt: TGTGCCAGCAGTTTACCCTCCGGGACAGTGAACACTGAAGCTTTCTTT; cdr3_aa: CASSLPSGTVNTEAFF
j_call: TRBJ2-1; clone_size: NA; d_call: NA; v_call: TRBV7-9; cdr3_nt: TGTGCCATCCCACGTAGTTATAGAAACTACAATGAGCAGTTCTTC; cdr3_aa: CAIPRSYRNYNEQFF
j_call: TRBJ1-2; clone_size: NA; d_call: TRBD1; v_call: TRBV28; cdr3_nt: TGTGCCTCTAGGCGGGGGACAGGCTATGGCTACACCTTC; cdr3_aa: CASRRGTGYGYTF
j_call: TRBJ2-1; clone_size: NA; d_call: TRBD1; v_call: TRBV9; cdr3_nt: TGTGCCAGCAGCGGCAGGGGGAACGCAAAGAATGAGCAGTTCTTC; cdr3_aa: CASSGRGNAKNEQFF
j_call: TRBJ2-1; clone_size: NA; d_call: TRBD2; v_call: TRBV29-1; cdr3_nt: TGCAGCGTTGATCTAGCGGGAGTAAGTGAGCAGTTCTTC; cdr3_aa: CSVDLAGVSEQFF
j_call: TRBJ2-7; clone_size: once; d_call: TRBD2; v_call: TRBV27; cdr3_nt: TGTGCCAGCTCTCAGATAAGCGGGAACTCCTACGAGCAGTACTTC; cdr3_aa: CASSQISGNSYEQYF
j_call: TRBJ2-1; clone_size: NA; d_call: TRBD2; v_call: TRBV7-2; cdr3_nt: TGTGCCAGCAGTCGACTAGCGGGAGGATACAATGAGCAGTTCTTC; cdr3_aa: CASSRLAGGYNEQFF
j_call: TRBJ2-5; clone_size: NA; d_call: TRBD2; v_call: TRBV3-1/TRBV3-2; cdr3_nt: TGTGCCAGCAGCCACCTACCCCGAGGGGGGGCGCCTAGCGGGAGTCGAAAGACCCAGTACTTC; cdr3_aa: CASSHLPRGGAPSGSRKTQYF